This entry is about one T cell receptor beta chain. As yet, its antigen is unknown. This sample is part of a study of shared clonotypes between healthy human individuals. Unmatched junction bases numbered 4, after V lost 5 bases and J lost 2 bases. The germline V gene has CDR1 LGHNT and CDR2 FRNRAP. The CDR3 is 16 amino acids. This table comes from immunoSEQ multiplex PCR, and its TCRdb copy is limited to in-frame clones, with some not included. This sample has millions of clones, with 85% to 95% found just once. The donors, healthy adults who were HIV-negative, had experienced no recent acute infections or vaccinations. General study results and limits: Only blood underwent sampling, and tissue repertoires likely differ.

The specimen was naive CD4+ T cells from PBMCs. Subset meaning: CD45RA+ positively selected. This TCR was sampled from a man between 18 and 35 years old in good health. Some clones in this sample may be carry-over from other donors' samples. This chain connects TRBV12-5 to TRBJ2-3, with 13 bases fitting TRBD2. DNA of the CDR3: TGTGCTAGTGGTAGGGGACTAGCGGGACTCACAGATACGCAGTATTTT. Translation: CASGRGLAGLTDTQYF.